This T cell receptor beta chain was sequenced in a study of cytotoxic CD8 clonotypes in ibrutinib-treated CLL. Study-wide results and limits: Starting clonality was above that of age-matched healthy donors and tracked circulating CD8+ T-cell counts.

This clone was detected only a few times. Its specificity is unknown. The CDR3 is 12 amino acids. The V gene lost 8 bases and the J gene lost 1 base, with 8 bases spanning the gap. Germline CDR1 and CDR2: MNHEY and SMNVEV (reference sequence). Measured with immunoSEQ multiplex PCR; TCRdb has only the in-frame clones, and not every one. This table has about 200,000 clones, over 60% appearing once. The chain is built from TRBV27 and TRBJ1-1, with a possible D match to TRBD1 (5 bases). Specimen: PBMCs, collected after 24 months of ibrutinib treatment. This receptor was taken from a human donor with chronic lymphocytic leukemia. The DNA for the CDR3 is TGTGCCAGCTTTACAGGGAACACTGAAGCTTTCTTT. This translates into CASFTGNTEAFF.